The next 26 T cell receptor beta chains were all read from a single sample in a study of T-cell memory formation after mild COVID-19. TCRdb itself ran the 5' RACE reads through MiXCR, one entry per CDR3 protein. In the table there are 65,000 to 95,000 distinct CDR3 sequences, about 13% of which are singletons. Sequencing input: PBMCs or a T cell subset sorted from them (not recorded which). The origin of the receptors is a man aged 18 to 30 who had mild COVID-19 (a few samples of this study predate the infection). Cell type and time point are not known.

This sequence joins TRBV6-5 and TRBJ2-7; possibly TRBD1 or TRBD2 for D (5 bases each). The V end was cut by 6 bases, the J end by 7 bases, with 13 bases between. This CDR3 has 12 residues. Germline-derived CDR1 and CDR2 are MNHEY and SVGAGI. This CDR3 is CASSSPGGEQYF. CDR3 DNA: TGTGCCAGCAGCTCCCCTGGGGGAGAGCAGTACTTC.

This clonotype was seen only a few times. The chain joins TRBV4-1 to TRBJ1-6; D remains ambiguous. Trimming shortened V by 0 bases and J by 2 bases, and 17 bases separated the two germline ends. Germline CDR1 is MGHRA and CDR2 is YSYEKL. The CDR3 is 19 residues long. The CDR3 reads CASSQEAVLRTAYNSPLHF. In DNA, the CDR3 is TGCGCCAGCAGCCAAGAAGCGGTGCTCAGGACGGCCTATAATTCACCCCTCCACTTT.

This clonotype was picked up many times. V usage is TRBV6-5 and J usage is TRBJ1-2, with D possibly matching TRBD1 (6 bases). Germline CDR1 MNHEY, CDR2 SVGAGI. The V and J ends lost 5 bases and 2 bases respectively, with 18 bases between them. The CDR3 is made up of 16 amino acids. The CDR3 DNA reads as TGTGCCAGCAGTCGGACAGCCCCGGGACGGAACTATGGCTACACCTTC. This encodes CASSRTAPGRNYGYTF.

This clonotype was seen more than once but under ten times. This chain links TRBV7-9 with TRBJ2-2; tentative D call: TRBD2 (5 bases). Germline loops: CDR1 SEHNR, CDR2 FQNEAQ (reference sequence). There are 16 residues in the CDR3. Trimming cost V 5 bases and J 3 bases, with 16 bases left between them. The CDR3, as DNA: TGTGCCAGCAGCCCCCCATCCGGAGGACACACCGGGGAGCTGTTTTTT. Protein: CASSPPSGGHTGELFF.

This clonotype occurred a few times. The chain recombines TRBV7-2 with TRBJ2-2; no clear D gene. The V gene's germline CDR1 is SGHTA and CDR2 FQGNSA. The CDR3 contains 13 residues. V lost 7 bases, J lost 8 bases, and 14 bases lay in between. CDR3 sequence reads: CASMTLIWGELFF. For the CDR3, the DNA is TGTGCCAGCATGACCCTTATTTGGGGGGAGCTGTTTTTT.

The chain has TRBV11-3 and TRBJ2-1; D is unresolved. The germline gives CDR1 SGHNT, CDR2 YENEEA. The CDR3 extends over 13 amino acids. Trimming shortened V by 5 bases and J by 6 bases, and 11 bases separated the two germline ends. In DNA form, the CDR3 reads TGTGCCAGCAGCAGTTCTCCGGTCAATGAGCAGTTCTTC. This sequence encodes CASSSSPVNEQFF.

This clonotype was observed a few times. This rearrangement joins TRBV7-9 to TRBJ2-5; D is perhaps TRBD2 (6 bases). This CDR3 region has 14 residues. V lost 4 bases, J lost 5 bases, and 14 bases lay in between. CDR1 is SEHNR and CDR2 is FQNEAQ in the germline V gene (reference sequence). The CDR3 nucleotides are TGTGCCAGCAGCTCAAGGAGGGAGTTCGAGACCCAGTACTTC. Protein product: CASSSRREFETQYF.

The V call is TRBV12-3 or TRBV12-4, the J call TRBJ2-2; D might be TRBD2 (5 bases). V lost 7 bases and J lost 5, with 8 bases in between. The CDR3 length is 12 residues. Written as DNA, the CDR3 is TGTGCCAGCAAAGGGAGAACCGGGGAGCTGTTTTTT. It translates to CASKGRTGELFF.

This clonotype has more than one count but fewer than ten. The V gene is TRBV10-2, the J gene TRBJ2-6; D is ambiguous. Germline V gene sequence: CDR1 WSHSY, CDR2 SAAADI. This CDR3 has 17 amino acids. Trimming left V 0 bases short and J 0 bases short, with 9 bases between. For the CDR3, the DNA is TGCGCCAGCAGTGAGTCGGGCCGAACCTCTGGGGCCAACGTCCTGACTTTC. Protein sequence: CASSESGRTSGANVLTF.

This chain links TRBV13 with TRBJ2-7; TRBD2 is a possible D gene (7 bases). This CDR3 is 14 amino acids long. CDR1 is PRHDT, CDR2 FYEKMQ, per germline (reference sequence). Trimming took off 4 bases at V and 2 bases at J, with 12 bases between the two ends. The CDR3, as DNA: TGTGCCAGCAGCTCCAAGGGGGGGCCCTACGAGCAGTACTTC. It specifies CASSSKGGPYEQYF.

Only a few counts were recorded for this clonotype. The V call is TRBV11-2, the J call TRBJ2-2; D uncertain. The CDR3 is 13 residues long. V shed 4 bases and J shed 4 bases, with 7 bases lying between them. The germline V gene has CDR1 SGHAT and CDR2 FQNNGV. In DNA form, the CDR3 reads TGTGCCAGCAGCTCGAGTTCCACCGGGGAGCTGTTTTTT. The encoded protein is CASSSSSTGELFF.

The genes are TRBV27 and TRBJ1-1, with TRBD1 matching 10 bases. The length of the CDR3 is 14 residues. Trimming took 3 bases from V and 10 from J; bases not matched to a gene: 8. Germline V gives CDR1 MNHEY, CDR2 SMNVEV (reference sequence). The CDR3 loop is CASSLVGQGFIAFF. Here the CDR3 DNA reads TGTGCCAGCAGTTTGGTGGGACAGGGGTTTATAGCTTTCTTT.

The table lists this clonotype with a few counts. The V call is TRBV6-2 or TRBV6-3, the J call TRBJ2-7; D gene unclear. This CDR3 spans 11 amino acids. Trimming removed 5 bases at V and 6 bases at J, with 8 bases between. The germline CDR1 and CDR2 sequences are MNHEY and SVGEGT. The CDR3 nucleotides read TGTGCCAGCAGTCCCGGCAGCGAGCAGTACTTC. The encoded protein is CASSPGSEQYF.

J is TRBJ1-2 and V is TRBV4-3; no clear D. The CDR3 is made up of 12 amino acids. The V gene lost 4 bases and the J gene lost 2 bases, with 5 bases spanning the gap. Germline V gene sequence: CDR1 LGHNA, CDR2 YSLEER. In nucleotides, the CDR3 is TGCGCCAGCAGCCCGAACAACTATGGCTACACCTTC. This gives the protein CASSPNNYGYTF.

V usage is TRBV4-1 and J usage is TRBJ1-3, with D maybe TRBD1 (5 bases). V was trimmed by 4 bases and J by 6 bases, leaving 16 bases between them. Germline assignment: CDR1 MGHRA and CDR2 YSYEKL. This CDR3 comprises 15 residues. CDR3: CASSLRGQGANTIYF. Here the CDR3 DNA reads TGCGCCAGCAGCCTTAGGGGCCAGGGAGCAAACACCATATATTTT.

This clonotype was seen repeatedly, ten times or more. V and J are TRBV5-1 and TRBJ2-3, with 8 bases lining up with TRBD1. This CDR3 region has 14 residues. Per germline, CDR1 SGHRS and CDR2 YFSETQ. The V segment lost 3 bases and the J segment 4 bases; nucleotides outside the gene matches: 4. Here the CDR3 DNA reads TGCGCCAGCAGCTCGGCAGGGGGCGCAGATACGCAGTATTTT. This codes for CASSSAGGADTQYF.

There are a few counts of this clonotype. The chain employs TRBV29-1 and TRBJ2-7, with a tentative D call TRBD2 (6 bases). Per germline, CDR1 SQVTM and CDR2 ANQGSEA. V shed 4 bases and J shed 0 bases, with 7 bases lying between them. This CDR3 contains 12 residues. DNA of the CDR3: TGCAGCGTTGTGACTAGCTCCTACGAGCAGTACGTC. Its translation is CSVVTSSYEQYV.

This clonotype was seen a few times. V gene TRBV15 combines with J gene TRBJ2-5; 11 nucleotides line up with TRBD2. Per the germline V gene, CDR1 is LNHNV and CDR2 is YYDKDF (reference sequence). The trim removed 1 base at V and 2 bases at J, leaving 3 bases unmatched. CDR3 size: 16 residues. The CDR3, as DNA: TGTGCCACCAGCAGAGGTAGCGGGGGGGAACAAGAGACCCAGTACTTC. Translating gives CATSRGSGGEQETQYF.

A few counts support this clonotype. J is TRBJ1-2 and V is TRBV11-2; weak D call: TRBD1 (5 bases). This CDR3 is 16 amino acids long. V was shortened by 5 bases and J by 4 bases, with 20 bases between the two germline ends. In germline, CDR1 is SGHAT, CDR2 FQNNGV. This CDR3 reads CASSILPAGGGYGYTF. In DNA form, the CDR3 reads TGTGCCAGCAGCATCCTACCCGCGGGTGGGGGCTATGGCTACACCTTC. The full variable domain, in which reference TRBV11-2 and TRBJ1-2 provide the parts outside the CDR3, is EAGVAQSPRYKIIEKRQSVAFWCNPISGHATLYWYQQILGQGPKLLIQFQNNGVVDDSQLPKDRFSAERLKGVDSTLKIQPAKLEDSAVYLCASSILPAGGGYGYTFGSGTRLTVV.

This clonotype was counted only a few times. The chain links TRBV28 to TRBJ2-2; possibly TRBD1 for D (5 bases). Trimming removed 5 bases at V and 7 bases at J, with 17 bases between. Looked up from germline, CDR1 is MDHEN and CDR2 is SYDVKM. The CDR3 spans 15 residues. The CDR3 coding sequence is TGTGCCAGCAGTACACACGTCACGCAGGGCGGGGAGCTGTTTTTT. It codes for CASSTHVTQGGELFF.

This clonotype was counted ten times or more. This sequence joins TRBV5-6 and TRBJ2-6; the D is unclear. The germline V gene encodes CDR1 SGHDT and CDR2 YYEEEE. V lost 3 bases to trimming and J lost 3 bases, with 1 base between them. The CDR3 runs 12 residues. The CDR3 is CASSYGANVLTF. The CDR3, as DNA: TGTGCCAGCAGCTATGGGGCCAACGTCCTGACTTTC.

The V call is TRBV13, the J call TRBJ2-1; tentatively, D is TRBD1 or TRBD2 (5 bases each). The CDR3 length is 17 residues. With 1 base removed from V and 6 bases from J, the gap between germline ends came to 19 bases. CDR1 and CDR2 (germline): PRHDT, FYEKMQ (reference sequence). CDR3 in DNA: TGTGCCAGCAGCTTAGAGGGACCCGGCAGGCGGGCCAATGAGCAGTTCTTC. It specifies CASSLEGPGRRANEQFF.

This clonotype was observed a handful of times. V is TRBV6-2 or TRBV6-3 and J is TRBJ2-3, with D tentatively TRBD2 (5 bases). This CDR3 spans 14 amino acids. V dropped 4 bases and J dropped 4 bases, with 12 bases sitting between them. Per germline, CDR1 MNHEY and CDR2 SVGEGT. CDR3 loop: CASSSWRQPDTQYF. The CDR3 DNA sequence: TGTGCCAGCAGTTCCTGGAGGCAACCAGATACGCAGTATTTT.

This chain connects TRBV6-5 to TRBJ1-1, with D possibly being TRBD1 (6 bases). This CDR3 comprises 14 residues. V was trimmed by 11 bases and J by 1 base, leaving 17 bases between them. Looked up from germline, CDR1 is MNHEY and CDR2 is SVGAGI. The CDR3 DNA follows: TGTGCCGGTCAGATCGGACAGAAGAACACTGAAGCTTTCTTT. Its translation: CAGQIGQKNTEAFF.

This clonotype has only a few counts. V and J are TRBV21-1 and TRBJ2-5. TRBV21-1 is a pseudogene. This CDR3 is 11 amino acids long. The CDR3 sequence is CAKRQRRTQYF. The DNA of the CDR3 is TGTGCCAAAAGACAGCGCCGGACCCAGTACTTC.

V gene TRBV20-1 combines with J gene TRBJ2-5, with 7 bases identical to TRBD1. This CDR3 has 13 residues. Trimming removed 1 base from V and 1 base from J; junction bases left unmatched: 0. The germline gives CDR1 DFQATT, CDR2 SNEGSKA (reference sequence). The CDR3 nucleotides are TGCAGTGCTAGAGGGGACAGCCAAGAGACCCAGTACTTC. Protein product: CSARGDSQETQYF.